This TCR beta chain was profiled in a study of beta chain features in type 1 diabetes. Study observations and caveats: Fewer insertions but more deletions were seen at VDJ junctions in type 1 diabetes patients. There was a moderate but significant shortening of TCRB CDR3s in all four CD4+ subsets of Type 1 diabetes patients. In comparison with healthy donors, patients had naive, central memory and Treg TCRB repertoires that appeared more similar.

The investigators reverse transcribed all of the isolated RNA, so they sequenced expressed TCRB transcripts. Generated by immunoSEQ multiplex PCR, the TCRdb table keeps only in-frame clones and is missing some. The sample has 300,000 or so clones; approximately 10% are singletons. The CDR3 runs to 15 residues. Germline values: CDR1 SGHTA, CDR2 FQGNSA. J lost 3 bases, V lost 4 bases, and 7 bases had no gene match. Concerning this clone: Antigen unknown.

CD45RO/CCR7/CD25/CD127/CD95/CD27 separated CD4+ naive, central memory, regulatory and stem cell-like memory cells by sorting. Source material: central memory CD4+ T cells from blood. The clonotype comes from a young man with type 1 diabetes. The chain combines TRBV7-2 with TRBJ1-1, with TRBD1 matching over 8 bases. CDR3 sequence: CASSSGQGAHTEAFF. The CDR3 coding sequence is TGTGCCAGCAGCTCCGGACAGGGAGCGCACACTGAAGCTTTCTTT. The variable domain in full, with the rest retrieved from reference TRBV7-2 and TRBJ1-1, is GAGVSQSPSNKVTEKGKDVELRCDPISGHTALYWYRQSLGQGLEFLIYFQGNSAPDKSGLPSDRFSAERTGGSVSTLTIQRTQQEDSAVYLCASSSGQGAHTEAFFGQGTRLTVV.